Listed below are T cell receptor beta chains from one sample, sequenced in a study of CD8+CD57+ T cells in acquired aplastic anemia. From the reads, TCRdb called clonotypes with MiXCR, one entry per CDR3 protein. The sample has roughly 190,000 distinct CDR3 sequences, 50% to 55% seen once. Specimen: sorted CD4+, CD8+, or CD8+CD57+ T cells (not recorded which) from PBMCs. The origin of the receptors is a human donor in good health, serving as a control. CDR3s include the opening cysteine and the closing phenylalanine or tryptophan. A D gene is named only where the DNA matches it firmly. Clone size is stated in some rows and not others, as once, few, many or a class when expanded.

. TRBJ1-4 . TRBV9 TGTGCCAGCAGTTACCGGAGTCTGACTAATGAAAAACTGTTTTTT CASSYRSLTNEKLFF
once TRBJ1-6 . TRBV19 TGTGCCAGTAGTACGTACAGGGCTTCGGATTCACCCCTCCACTTT CASSTYRASDSPLHF
many TRBJ1-5 . TRBV7-8 TGTGCCAGCAGCTTCGGAGGGGCAGGAGAAAATCAGCCCCAGCATTTT CASSFGGAGENQPQHF
many TRBJ1-1 TRBD1 TRBV5-1 TGCGCCAGCAGCGTATCCGGGACAGGGGGGGACACTGAAGCTTTCTTT CASSVSGTGGDTEAFF
. TRBJ1-6 . TRBV7-3 TGTGCCAGCAGCCCCAGCGGACTAGCCCCGAGTTCACCCCTCCACTTT CASSPSGLAPSSPLHF
few TRBJ1-4 . TRBV6-2/TRBV6-3 TGTGCCAGCAGCTCGCCGAGTCGGAGAAGACTGTTTTTT CASSSPSRRRLFF
many TRBJ1-1 . TRBV9 TGTGCCAGCAGCGTAGAGGTTCGGAACACTGAAGCTTTCTTT CASSVEVRNTEAFF
. TRBJ1-4 . TRBV15 TGTGCCACCAGCAGAGCCCTTAGAACAGGCGATAATGAAAAACTGTTTTTT CATSRALRTGDNEKLFF
. TRBJ2-3 . TRBV2 TGTGCCAGGGATACCGGGACTCCCCCCGACAATACGCAGTATTTT CARDTGTPPDNTQYF
. TRBJ1-2 . TRBV29-1 TGCAGCGCCGGAAGGGGGGGGAACTATGGCTACACCTTC CSAGRGGNYGYTF
. TRBJ2-1 TRBD1 TRBV7-9 TGTGCCAGCAGCTCCCGGGACAGGAAAACCCTTTACAATGAGCAGCCCTTC CASSSRDRKTLYNEQPF
few TRBJ1-1 . TRBV6-2/TRBV6-3 TGTGCCAGCAGTTACCTCGGGTCCGGGAACACTGAAGCTTTCTTT CASSYLGSGNTEAFF
. TRBJ2-7 . TRBV19 TGTGCCAGTAGTACGGATATGGGGCGGCGGGAGCAGTACTTC CASSTDMGRREQYF
. TRBJ1-4 TRBD1 TRBV10-3 TGTGCCATCAGTGGGTCGAAGGGGGCCGGTGAAAAACTGTTTTTC CAISGSKGAGEKLFF
many TRBJ2-7 TRBD1 TRBV5-1 TGCGCCAGCAGCTTGACAGGGGTGTACGAGCAGTACTTC CASSLTGVYEQYF
many TRBJ1-3 . TRBV10-3 TGTGCCATCAGTGCCGGTAGGGGCCAAAGACAAGGAAACACCATATATTTT CAISAGRGQRQGNTIYF
. TRBJ1-2 . TRBV5-1 TGCGCCAGCAGCTCGAGCATGACTAGCGGGGGTCATGGCTACACCTTC CASSSSMTSGGHGYTF
many TRBJ2-7 TRBD2 TRBV20-1 TGCAGTGCTAGAGGCGGGGGGCTCCCCTACGAGCAGTACTTC CSARGGGLPYEQYF
once TRBJ1-1 . TRBV18 TGTGCCAGAAGGGTGAGCACGAGGGGCATGAACACTGAAGCTTTCTTT CARRVSTRGMNTEAFF
. TRBJ1-3 TRBD1 TRBV9 TGTGCCAGTAGAACGGACAGGGGAGGTGGAAACACCATATATTTT CASRTDRGGGNTIYF
. TRBJ1-4 . TRBV19 TGTGCCAGTAGGACCGGAGAAAAACTGTTTTTT CASRTGEKLFF
many TRBJ2-7 TRBD1 TRBV6-5 TGTGCCAGCAAGAGGGACAGCCGAGACTCCTACGAGCAGTACTTC CASKRDSRDSYEQYF
many TRBJ1-5 . TRBV28 TGTGCCAGCAGTTCCTCCAGGGTCGGGCAGCCCCAGCATTTT CASSSSRVGQPQHF
. TRBJ1-2 . TRBV15 TGTGCCACCAGCAGAGGCATACAGGGCCCAGGAGATGGCTACACCTTC CATSRGIQGPGDGYTF
. TRBJ2-7 . TRBV9 TGTGCCAGCAGCGTTGGCGCGGGGCCCTACGAGCAGTACTTC CASSVGAGPYEQYF
. TRBJ1-2 . TRBV5-1 TGCGCCAGCAGCCCTTCTGGGAGCCTGGACTATAGCTACACCTTC CASSPSGSLDYSYTF
. TRBJ1-2 . TRBV9 TGTGCCAGCAGAGACTCAACAGGGTCGGAAGGCTACACCTTC CASRDSTGSEGYTF
once TRBJ2-7 . TRBV29-1 TGCAGCGTTGAGGCAGGGGAGCAGTACTTC CSVEAGEQYF
. TRBJ1-2 . TRBV7-2 TGTGCCATCTCTGACAGTATGGACTATGGCTACACCTTC CAISDSMDYGYTF
many TRBJ1-1 TRBD1 TRBV29-1 TGCAGCGTAAGGGACAGGGGGAACGGTGAAGCTTTCTTT CSVRDRGNGEAFF
. TRBJ2-2 TRBD1 TRBV11-3 TGTGCCAGCAGCTCCCGGGGACAGGGAAACACCGGGGAGCTGTTTTTT CASSSRGQGNTGELFF
many TRBJ1-2 . TRBV12-3/TRBV12-4 TGTGCCAGCAGCAACCCCCCCGCTTATGGCTACACCTTC CASSNPPAYGYTF
. TRBJ2-3 TRBD2 TRBV20-1 TGCAGTGCTAGCTCCGCGGGGGGACGCACGAATACGCAGTATTTT CSASSAGGRTNTQYF
many TRBJ2-1 . TRBV28 TGTGCCAGCAGTTTAGCAGAGAACAATGAGCAGTTCTTC CASSLAENNEQFF
. TRBJ2-5 . TRBV7-3 TGTGCTAGTGGTACGGACCAAGAGACCCAGTACTTC CASGTDQETQYF
. TRBJ2-4 . TRBV25-1 TGTGCCAGCAGTTGGGGGACCGCGAAAAACATTCAGTACTTC CASSWGTAKNIQYF
. TRBJ1-3 . TRBV18 TGTGCCAGCCCACAACAGGGTTCTGGAAACACCATATATTTT CASPQQGSGNTIYF
few TRBJ2-1 TRBD2 TRBV20-1 TGCAGTGCTAGGCGACTAGCGGACTCCTACAATGAGCAGTTCTTC CSARRLADSYNEQFF
. TRBJ1-2 . TRBV19 . CASSIGGLSYLPQHFGGYGYTF
once TRBJ2-5 TRBD2 TRBV5-1 TGCGCCAGCAGCTTAGGGACTAGCGGGCAAGAGACCCAGTACTTC CASSLGTSGQETQYF